Listed here is a single T cell receptor (beta chain). The antigen remains undetermined. The entry originates in a study of T cells expressing NK-cell markers. Background on the study: Sequenced donors, eight in total, included seven who were HCMV-seropositive and one who was seronegative.

Whole-study findings and limits: The study found dominant NKG2C+ clonotypes at 1.0-7.0% of CD8+ T cells in six donors.

TCRdb reprocessed the 5' RACE reads and stores each CDR3 protein as one record, lacking DNA. This sample contains roughly 390,000 distinct CDR3 sequences. Germline V gene lookup returns CDR1 MGHDK and CDR2 SYGVNS. The CDR3 length is 18 residues. This receptor was obtained from a woman aged 50 to 60 in good health. The rearrangement joins TRBV25-1 to TRBJ1-4. Material: blood T cells: a sorted CD56 or NKG2C T cell subset, CD4+ or CD8+ T cells, or bulk PBMC T cells (not recorded which). The CDR3 protein is CASSDTGGRAVLREKLFF.